This T cell receptor (beta chain) was observed in a study of blood T cell repertoires in COVID-19. About the study: Nucleic acid was either cDNA or gDNA, and it came from T cells, B-cell-depleted T cells, or PBMCs.

The CDR3 has 13 amino acids. V shed 5 bases and J shed 3 bases, with 14 bases lying between them. Germline V gene data show CDR1 as GTSNPN and CDR2 as SVGIG (reference sequence). Produced via immunoSEQ multiplex PCR; TCRdb's table is partial and in-frame only. The sample has 75,000 to 90,000 clones, about 90% seen once. The sequenced sample was peripheral blood. This TCR was sampled from a man in his late teens or twenties with COVID-19, enrolled during active disease. V usage is TRBV30 and J usage is TRBJ2-7; D perhaps matches TRBD2 (5 bases). CDR3 sequence (DNA): TGTGCCTGGGCAAGGCTAGCAGACTACGAGCAGTACTTC. It translates to CAWARLADYEQYF.